A single sample is the source of the 13 T cell receptor beta chains below, sequenced in a study of blood T cells in healthy people across ages. Using a J-beta primer mix together with a sample-barcoded 5' primer, a second PCR was run for about 6 to 12 cycles. TCRdb itself ran the 5' RACE reads through MiXCR, one entry per CDR3 protein. Counted here are about 800,000 distinct CDR3 sequences, 20% to 25% occurring once; the ten biggest clones make up more than 3%. The same data also went into a second study, on T cells of mothers and their children.

The sequenced sample consisted of blood. These TCRs come from a boy aged 5-17 years in good health.

This clonotype was counted between two and nine times. The chain has TRBV4-3 and TRBJ1-1; TRBD1 matches at 11 bases. Trimming removed 4 bases from V and 6 bases from J; junction bases left unmatched: 10. Germline CDR1 and CDR2: LGHNA and YSLEER. The CDR3 covers 16 residues. The CDR3 loop is CASSPGQGGLIAEAFF. In DNA form, the CDR3 reads TGCGCCAGCAGCCCGGGACAGGGGGGATTGATCGCTGAAGCTTTCTTT.

The chain is built from TRBV21-1 and TRBJ2-6; the table's D call, TRBD1, was not checked against the DNA. TRBV21-1 is annotated as a pseudogene. The CDR3 sequence is 21 residues long. The CDR3 nucleotides read TGTGCCAGCAGCAAAAATTCGGGATCCGACGCCCTTGCGCCTGGGGCCAACGTCCTGACTTTC. Translating gives CASSKNSGSDALAPGANVLTF.

Concerning this clonotype: Lacking the conserved final phenylalanine or tryptophan, this CDR3 likely reflects a read error. This chain uses TRBV5-1 with TRBJ2-4; D remains ambiguous. CDR1 and CDR2 (germline): SGHRS, YFSETQ. The ends were cut back, 4 bases at V and 6 bases at J, with 20 bases in the middle. The CDR3 loop spans 16 amino acids. CDR3 sequence reads: CASSPEESVWGNIQYV. CDR3 DNA: TGCGCCAGCAGCCCCGAGGAGTCGGTTTGGGGAAACATTCAGTACGTC.

The rearrangement uses TRBV4-3 and TRBJ2-1, with 7 bases that match TRBD2. Unmatched junction bases numbered 5, after V lost 0 bases and J lost 3 bases. The CDR3 covers 16 residues. The germline V gene encodes CDR1 LGHNA and CDR2 YSLEER. CDR3 bases: TGCGCCAGCAGCCAAGATGGGCTAGCGGTCTACAATGAGCAGTTCTTC. As protein: CASSQDGLAVYNEQFF.

This clonotype was recorded many times. The rearrangement links TRBV4-2 to TRBJ2-5; D call uncertain. Germline-derived CDR1 and CDR2 are LGHNA and YNFKEQ. The CDR3 loop spans 11 amino acids. V was pared by 0 bases and J by 14 bases, with 10 bases between. The CDR3 DNA reads TGTGCCAGCAGCCAAGATTCGCTTCCTTACTTC. Amino acids: CASSQDSLPYF.

In DNA, the CDR3 is TGTGCCAGCAGCGTCGGACAGGGGGGTCGGGCTTTCTTT. Its translation is CASSVGQGGRAFF. This chain connects TRBV3-1 to TRBJ1-1, with 10 bases fitting TRBD1. Trimming at V came to 5 bases and at J to 11 bases, leaving 8 bases not matched to a gene. The CDR3 runs 13 residues. The germline gives CDR1 LGHDT, CDR2 YNNKEL (reference sequence).

The gene calls are TRBV29-1 and TRBJ2-7, with D possibly TRBD2 on 5 matching bases. The germline V gene has CDR1 SQVTM and CDR2 ANQGSEA. There are 13 residues in the CDR3. Deletions cut 4 bases from V and 1 base from J, with 11 bases between. The CDR3: CSVARTLSYEQYF. The CDR3 bases are TGCAGCGTTGCTCGGACTCTTTCCTACGAGCAGTACTTC.

V usage is TRBV29-1 and J usage is TRBJ2-1; a weak D match, TRBD2 (6 bases). This CDR3 spans 13 amino acids. Germline V gene lookup returns CDR1 SQVTM and CDR2 ANQGSEA. The V end lost 8 bases, the J end lost 7 bases, and 18 bases lay between the germline ends. The CDR3 nucleotides read TGCAGCACCCAAGCGGGTCCGGTGAATGAGCAGTTCTTC. Encoded protein: CSTQAGPVNEQFF.

The J gene is TRBJ2-7, the V gene TRBV6-6; D call uncertain. The V end lost 2 bases, the J end lost 0 bases, and 8 bases lay between the germline ends. Per germline, CDR1 MNHNY and CDR2 SVGAGI (reference sequence). This CDR3 comprises 14 residues. The CDR3, as DNA: TGTGCCAGCAGTTACACGGCGGTCTCCTACGAGCAGTACTTC. Amino acid sequence: CASSYTAVSYEQYF.

The rearrangement uses TRBV11-2 and TRBJ1-2, with D possibly matching TRBD1 (5 bases). This CDR3 is 15 amino acids long. The germline V and J ends were trimmed by 6 bases and 5 bases, with 19 bases remaining between them. Germline V gives CDR1 SGHAT, CDR2 FQNNGV. Here the CDR3 reads CASSQGAQGQYGYTF. In DNA form, the CDR3 reads TGTGCCAGCAGTCAAGGGGCTCAGGGCCAATATGGCTACACCTTC.

This clonotype was observed a handful of times. The rearrangement links TRBV11-3 to TRBJ2-1; TRBD1 might be the D (5 bases). Trimming took 1 base from V and 8 from J, leaving 21 bases between them. The germline V gene encodes CDR1 SGHNT and CDR2 YENEEA. The CDR3 is 17 residues long. CDR3 DNA: TGTGCCAGCAGCTTAGGAGTATCGCCAGGGAAAGACGATGAGCAGTTCTTC. Amino acids: CASSLGVSPGKDDEQFF.

The chain has TRBV28 and TRBJ2-7; 10 positions agree with TRBD2. V lost 6 bases and J lost 4; bases outside the gene matches: 3. The CDR3 length is 13 residues. CDR1 is MDHEN, CDR2 SYDVKM, per germline. The CDR3 nucleotides read TGTGCCAGCAGGCCTAGCGGGAGTTACGAGCAGTACTTC. The encoded protein is CASRPSGSYEQYF.

The sample holds a few counts of this clonotype. J is TRBJ2-5 and V is TRBV4-1; the match to TRBD2 covers 12 bases. V shed 1 base, J shed 4 bases, and the junction held 4 bases outside the gene matches. CDR3 length equals 16 residues. In germline, CDR1 is MGHRA, CDR2 YSYEKL. The CDR3 spells CASSQGTSGNRETQYF. The CDR3 region has the DNA TGCGCCAGCAGCCAAGGGACTAGCGGGAACCGAGAGACCCAGTACTTC.